Detailed here is one T cell receptor (beta chain). It may be a read error: a sequence one base away is much more abundant. The sample belongs to a study of CD8+CD57+ T cells in acquired aplastic anemia. The overall study: Across the sorted CD4+ and CD8+ cells, DNA amounts averaged roughly 3 ug.

Before being chosen for sequencing, patients had shown CD8+CD57+ cell expansion by flow cytometry. Using genomic DNA as the template, TCR beta VDJ and CDR3 profiling was carried out. TCRdb independently ran MiXCR on the reads; one entry per CDR3 protein. This sample yields 180,000 or so distinct CDR3 sequences, of which 40% to 50% are seen a single time; 0.85% to 1.2% belongs to the top ten. The CDR3 loop spans 14 amino acids. J gave up 7 bases and V 0 bases, and 1 base lay outside the gene matches. CDR1 and CDR2 (germline): SGDLS, YYNGEE. V usage is TRBV9 and J usage is TRBJ1-6; 7 positions match TRBD1. The sequenced sample consisted of sorted CD4+, CD8+, or CD8+CD57+ T cells (not recorded which) from PBMCs. This clonotype was obtained from a human donor with aplastic anemia. CDR3 nucleotides: TGTGCCAGCAGCGTAGGGGGACAGAATTCACCCCTCCACTTT. Protein product: CASSVGGQNSPLHF.